The rows below give T cell receptor beta chains drawn from one sample of a study of T cell repertoires in cytomegalovirus infection. TCRdb called the reads again in MiXCR, with one record for every CDR3 protein. The table lists about 52,000 distinct CDR3 sequences, less than 20% of them singletons. What these receptors recognize is not known. This specimen consisted of CD8+ T cells from cultured PBMCs, obtained from culture after CMV antigen stimulation. Source of these receptors: a human donor in good health (CMV status not recorded). Some clones in this sample may be carry-over from other donors' samples. Each CDR3 is given without its conserved first and last residue.

CDR3 protein	V gene	J gene
ASSSGNLGGYT	TRBV6-6	TRBJ1-2
ATLSGRGFGYGYT	TRBV19	TRBJ1-2
ASSYAEGRGVYNEQF	TRBV6-2/TRBV6-3	TRBJ2-1
ASSLARSNTGELF	TRBV7-7	TRBJ2-2
ASSLSPSVNTEAF	TRBV7-6	TRBJ1-1
ASSSYGGQGVVGYT	TRBV27	TRBJ1-2
ASSALLGGGVSSYEQY	TRBV7-8	TRBJ2-7
ASRRRGGQNNEKLF	TRBV27	TRBJ1-4
ASSSLTWETQY	TRBV12-3/TRBV12-4	TRBJ2-5
ASSLAPGTNYEQY	TRBV4-3	TRBJ2-7
ASRSDRGMRSPLH	TRBV7-6	TRBJ1-6
SVEDISGTGESDTQY	TRBV29-1	TRBJ2-3
ASLSRDWNTEAF	TRBV12-3/TRBV12-4	TRBJ1-1
ASSYERSQPQH	TRBV6-6	TRBJ1-5
ASSLEPIDEQF	TRBV7-2	TRBJ2-1
ASSQVPRDTYEQY	TRBV4-1	TRBJ2-7
ASSLNGMSNQPQH	TRBV7-2	TRBJ1-5
ASSFAPRGNTEAF	TRBV27	TRBJ1-1
ASSLGGRVSD	TRBV12-3/TRBV12-4	TRBJ2-4
ASSPRLNYGYT	TRBV4-3	TRBJ1-2
ASIGTGYTGELF	TRBV27	TRBJ2-2
ASSLAGNKYEQY	TRBV4-1	TRBJ2-7
ASSLAGTGKETQY	TRBV7-2	TRBJ2-5
ASSQRPRGRETQY	TRBV14	TRBJ2-5
ASSLVPPGISGNTIY	TRBV7-2	TRBJ1-3
ASSTQTGGINQPQH	TRBV12-3/TRBV12-4	TRBJ1-5
ATSRTGGSNQPQH	TRBV15	TRBJ1-5
SAGAKGGLVANEQF	TRBV20-1	TRBJ2-1
ASSPPATLNTEAF	TRBV7-2	TRBJ1-1
ASSEGGYSYEQY	TRBV2	TRBJ2-7
ASSYVREFQPQH	TRBV6-6	TRBJ1-5
ASSWAGVNQPQH	TRBV6-6	TRBJ1-5
ATYLRGDEQF	TRBV6-6	TRBJ2-1
ASGPGDYGYT	TRBV12-3/TRBV12-4	TRBJ1-2
ASSRTPATGELF	TRBV6-5	TRBJ2-2
ASSRTGDFGNEQF	TRBV6-5	TRBJ2-1
ASSSSRGAVYEQY	TRBV7-9	TRBJ2-7
ASSQEGVGNPRYEQY	TRBV4-3	TRBJ2-7
ASSQEEPGLAGDTDTQY	TRBV4-1	TRBJ2-3
ASSAEEALETQY	TRBV7-9	TRBJ2-5
ASSSGTSRGLGEKLF	TRBV7-2	TRBJ1-4
ASSPRDRVYEQY	TRBV7-9	TRBJ2-7